In this sample, the clone carrying this T cell receptor (beta chain) turned up many times. No antigen is known for it. The junction differs from germline at one of its ends, possibly a read error. Using RNA transcripts as the source, TCR beta CDR3 regions were amplified. The TCR CDR3 was amplified in a first-round RT-PCR using the HTBI primer set. MiXCR, run by TCRdb on the multiplex PCR reads, gives a single entry per CDR3 protein. Of a few hundred thousand distinct CDR3 sequences detected, about 20% appear once; the ten largest clones hold around 47%. Germline CDR1 reads SGHRS; CDR2 reads YFSETQ. There are 13 residues in the CDR3. No progression to ophthalmopathy during 18 months of follow-up defined stable disease. Out of approximately 10 ml of fresh peripheral blood came the PBMCs. This record belongs to a study of T cells in Graves' hyperthyroidism and ophthalmopathy. Points from the study as a whole: Onset of ophthalmopathy came a median 6.5 months after the model predicted it. Most thyroid clonotypes expanded above 0.001 appeared in blood too.

The chain employs TRBV5-1 and TRBJ1-1, with no clear D. The specimen was blood. The receptor was derived from a woman aged 45-59 years with Graves' hyperthyroidism. The CDR3 here is CASSLAENTEAFF. DNA for the CDR3: TGTGCCAGCAGTTTAGCAGAGAACACTGAAGCTTTCTTT.